This TCR beta chain was identified during a study of blood T cell repertoires in COVID-19. Profiled with immunoSEQ multiplex PCR; TCRdb holds only in-frame clones, not every one. This sample yields 180,000 or so clones, of which around 80% are seen a single time; about an eighth belongs to the top ten. Participant age was roughly 18 to 100 years, and participants resided in fewer than 30 US areas. This TCR came from a woman in her sixties who had recovered from COVID-19. Sequencing was carried out using PBMCs or T cells enriched from blood (not recorded which).

The CDR3 coding sequence is TGTGCCAGCAGTTTCGGGTCAGGGAAGGGCACAGATACGCAGTATTTT. It yields the protein CASSFGSGKGTDTQYF. The rearrangement links TRBV28 to TRBJ2-3, with a weak D call TRBD1 (5 bases). Trimming removed 3 bases from V and 1 base from J, with 14 bases in between. The CDR3 spans 16 residues. Per the germline V gene, CDR1 is MDHEN and CDR2 is SYDVKM.